Shown below are 2 T cell receptor beta chains from a single sample sequenced in a study of T cell responses to AZD1222 COVID-19 vaccine. The assay was immunoSEQ multiplex PCR, and TCRdb's table has in-frame clones only and misses some. This repertoire shows more than 95,000 clones, 88% found once; its top ten account for 4% to 5.5%. Material: peripheral blood, obtained on day 0 of AZD1222 vaccination. These receptors came from an adult in good health.

This CDR3 reads CSVSGVAGGAHEQYF. In DNA form, the CDR3 reads TGCAGCGTCTCGGGAGTAGCGGGGGGAGCCCACGAGCAGTACTTC. V is TRBV29-1 and J is TRBJ2-7; 10 positions match TRBD2. The CDR3 has 15 amino acids. Per the germline V gene, CDR1 is SQVTM and CDR2 is ANQGSEA. V trimming: 6 bases; J trimming: 5 bases; junction bases outside the gene matches: 13.

The chain couples TRBV18 to TRBJ1-2; a possible D gene is TRBD1 (6 bases). Germline V gene lookup returns CDR1 KGHSH and CDR2 LQKENI. The CDR3 has 13 amino acids. V lost 0 bases, J lost 8 bases, and 10 bases lay in between. Written as DNA, the CDR3 is TGTGCCAGCTCACCACCGGCAGGGGAAGGCTACACCTTC. Its protein product is CASSPPAGEGYTF.